The subject of this entry is one TCR beta chain. Germline V gives CDR1 SGHDT, CDR2 YYEEEE. V was clipped by 7 bases and J by 5 bases, with 7 bases between them. CDR3 length: 11 residues. The sample comes from a study of T cell responses to AZD1222 COVID-19 vaccine. Clones were sequenced by immunoSEQ multiplex PCR, and TCRdb holds only the in-frame ones, with some missing. The repertoire has about 59,000 clones, roughly 89% of them found once; the top ten carry about 5.9%. The rearrangement links TRBV5-6 to TRBJ2-1, with D hard to call. Sequencing used peripheral blood, obtained 28 days after the second AZD1222 dose. This clonotype was obtained from an adult who received the AZD1222 COVID-19 vaccine. The CDR3 spells CASLKNNEQFF. The DNA for the CDR3 is TGTGCCAGCCTCAAAAACAATGAGCAGTTCTTC.